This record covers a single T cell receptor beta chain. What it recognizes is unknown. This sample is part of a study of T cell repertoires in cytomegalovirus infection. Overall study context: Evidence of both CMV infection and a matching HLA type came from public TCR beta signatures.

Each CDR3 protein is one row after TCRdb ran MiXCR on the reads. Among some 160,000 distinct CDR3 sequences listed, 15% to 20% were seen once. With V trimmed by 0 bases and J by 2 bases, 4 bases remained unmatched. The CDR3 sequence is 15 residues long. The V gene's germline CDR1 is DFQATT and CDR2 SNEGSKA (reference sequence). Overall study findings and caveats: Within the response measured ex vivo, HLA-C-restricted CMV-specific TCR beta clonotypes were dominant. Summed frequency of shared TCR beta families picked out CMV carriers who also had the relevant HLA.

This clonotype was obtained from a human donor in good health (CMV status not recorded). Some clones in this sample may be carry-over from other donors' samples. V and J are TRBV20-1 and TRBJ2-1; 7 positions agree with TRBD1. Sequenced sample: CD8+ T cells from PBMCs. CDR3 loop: CSAREGTETYNEQFF. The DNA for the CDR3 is TGCAGTGCTAGAGAAGGGACAGAGACCTACAATGAGCAGTTCTTC.